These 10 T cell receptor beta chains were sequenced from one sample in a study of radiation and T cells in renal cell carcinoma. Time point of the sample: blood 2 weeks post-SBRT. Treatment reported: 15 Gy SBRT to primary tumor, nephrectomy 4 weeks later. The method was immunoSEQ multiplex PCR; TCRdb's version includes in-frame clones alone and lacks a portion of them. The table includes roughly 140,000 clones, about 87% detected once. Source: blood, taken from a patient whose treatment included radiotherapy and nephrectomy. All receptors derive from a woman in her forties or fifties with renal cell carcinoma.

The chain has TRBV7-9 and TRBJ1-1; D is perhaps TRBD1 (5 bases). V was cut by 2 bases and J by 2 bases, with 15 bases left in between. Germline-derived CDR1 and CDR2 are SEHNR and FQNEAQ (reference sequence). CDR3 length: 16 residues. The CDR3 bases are TGTGCCAGCAGCTTAAGCGCAGGGAGTGGAAACACTGAAGCTTTCTTT. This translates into CASSLSAGSGNTEAFF.

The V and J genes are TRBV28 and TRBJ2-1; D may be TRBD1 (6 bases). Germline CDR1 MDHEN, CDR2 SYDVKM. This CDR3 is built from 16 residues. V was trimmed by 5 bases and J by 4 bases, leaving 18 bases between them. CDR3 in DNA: TGTGCCAGCAGTCGCGACAGGTTCGGGGCATACAATGAGCAGTTCTTC. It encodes CASSRDRFGAYNEQFF.

This CDR3 reads CASSIPYRGLSREAFF. The DNA for the CDR3 is TGTGCCAGTAGCATACCCTATAGGGGGCTAAGTAGGGAAGCTTTCTTT. The rearrangement links TRBV19 to TRBJ1-1; TRBD1 matches at 7 bases. CDR3 length: 16 residues. V shed 6 bases and J 8 bases; nucleotides not matched to a gene: 18. Germline lookup yields CDR1 LNHDA and CDR2 SQIVND (reference sequence).

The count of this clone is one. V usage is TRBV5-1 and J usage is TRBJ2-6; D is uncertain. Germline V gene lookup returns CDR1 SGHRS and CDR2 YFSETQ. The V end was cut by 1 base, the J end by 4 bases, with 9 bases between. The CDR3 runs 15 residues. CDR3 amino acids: CASSLFAEGANVLTF. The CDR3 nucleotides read TGCGCCAGCAGCTTGTTTGCGGAGGGGGCCAACGTCCTGACTTTC. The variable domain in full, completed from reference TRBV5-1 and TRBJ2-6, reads KAGVTQTPRYLIKTRGQQVTLSCSPISGHRSVSWYQQTPGQGLQFLFEYFSETQRNKGNFPGRFSGRQFSNSRSEMNVSTLELGDSALYLCASSLFAEGANVLTFGAGSRLTVL.

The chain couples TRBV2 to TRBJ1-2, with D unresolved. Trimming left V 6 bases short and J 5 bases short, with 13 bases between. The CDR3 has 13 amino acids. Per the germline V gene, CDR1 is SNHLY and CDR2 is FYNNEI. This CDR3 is CASRPTPQYGYTF. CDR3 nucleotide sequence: TGTGCCAGCAGACCGACTCCTCAGTATGGCTACACCTTC.

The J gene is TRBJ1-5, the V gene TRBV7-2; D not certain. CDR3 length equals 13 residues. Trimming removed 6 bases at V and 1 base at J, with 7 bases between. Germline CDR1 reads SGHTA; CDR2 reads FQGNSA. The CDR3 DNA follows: TGTGCCAGCAGTTATTCCAGCAATCAGCCCCAGCATTTT. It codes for CASSYSSNQPQHF.

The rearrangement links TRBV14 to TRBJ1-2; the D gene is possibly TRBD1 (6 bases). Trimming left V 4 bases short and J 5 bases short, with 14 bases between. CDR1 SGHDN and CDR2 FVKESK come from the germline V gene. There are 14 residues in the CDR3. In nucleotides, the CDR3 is TGTGCCAGCAGCCCTACAGGGTTCGGATATGGCTACACCTTC. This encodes CASSPTGFGYGYTF. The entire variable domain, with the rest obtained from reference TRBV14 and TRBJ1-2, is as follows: EAGVTQFPSHSVIEKGQTVTLRCDPISGHDNLYWYRRVMGKEIKFLLHFVKESKQDESGMPNNRFLAERTGGTYSTLKVQPAELEDSGVYFCASSPTGFGYGYTFGSGTRLTVV.

For the CDR3, the DNA is TGTGCCAGCAGCTTAGAACCCTCAGCGACTGGAAACACCATATATTTT. Its translation is CASSLEPSATGNTIYF. The rearrangement joins TRBV7-6 to TRBJ1-3; no firm D call. V dropped 1 base and J dropped 2 bases, with 12 bases sitting between them. The CDR3 spans 16 residues. From germline, CDR1 is SGHVS and CDR2 FNYEAQ.

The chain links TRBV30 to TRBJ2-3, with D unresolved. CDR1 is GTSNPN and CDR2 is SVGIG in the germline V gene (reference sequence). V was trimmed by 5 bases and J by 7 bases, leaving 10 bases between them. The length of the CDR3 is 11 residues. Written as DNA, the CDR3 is TGTGCCTGGGCCCAGGCACATACGCAGTATTTT. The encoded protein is CAWAQAHTQYF.

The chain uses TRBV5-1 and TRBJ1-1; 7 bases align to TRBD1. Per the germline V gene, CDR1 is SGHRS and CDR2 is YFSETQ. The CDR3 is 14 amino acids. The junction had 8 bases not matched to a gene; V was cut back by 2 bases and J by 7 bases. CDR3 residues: CASSFQTGNGEAFF. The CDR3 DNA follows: TGCGCCAGCAGCTTCCAGACAGGGAACGGTGAAGCTTTCTTT.